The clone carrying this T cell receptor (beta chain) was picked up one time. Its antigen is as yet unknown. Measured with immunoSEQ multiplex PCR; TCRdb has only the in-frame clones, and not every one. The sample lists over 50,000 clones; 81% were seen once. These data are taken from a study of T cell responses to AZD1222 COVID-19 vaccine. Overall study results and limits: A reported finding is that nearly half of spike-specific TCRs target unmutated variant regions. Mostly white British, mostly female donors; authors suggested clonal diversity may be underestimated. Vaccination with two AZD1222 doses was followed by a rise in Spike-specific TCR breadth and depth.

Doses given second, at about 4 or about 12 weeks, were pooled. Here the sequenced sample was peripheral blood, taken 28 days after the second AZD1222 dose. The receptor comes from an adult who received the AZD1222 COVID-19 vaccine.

The CDR3 loop reads CASSESRIGNQPQHF. CDR3 nucleotides: TGTGCCAGCAGTGAAAGTAGAATTGGCAATCAGCCCCAGCATTTT. The J gene is TRBJ1-5, the V gene TRBV6-1; the D is unclear. The ends were cut back, 2 bases at V and 2 bases at J, with 10 bases in the middle. The CDR3 covers 15 residues. Germline CDR1 and CDR2: MNHNS and SASEGT.